This entry lists 32 T cell receptor beta chains sequenced from one sample in a study of CD8+ T cells in alopecia areata. Described treatment: oral pan-JAK inhibitor, 5-10 mg twice daily. In alopecia areata patients, both lesional scalp punch biopsies and peripheral blood were collected. RNA extraction and reverse transcription yielded cDNA as sequencing template. The protocol was immunoSEQ multiplex PCR, while the TCRdb copy is restricted to in-frame clones and leaves out a portion. The repertoire has approximately 7,400 clones, 64% of them found once; the top ten carry less than 15%. The sample consisted of skin, taken at week 4, from a patient treated with tofacitinib. The source of these receptors is a human donor with alopecia areata.

This clone occurred a few times. V and J are TRBV6-6 and TRBJ2-7, with 10 positions matching TRBD1. CDR3 length equals 14 residues. The V and J ends lost 2 bases and 7 bases, in that order; junction bases with no gene match: 5. From germline, CDR1 is MNHNY and CDR2 SVGAGI (reference sequence). The CDR3: CASSYRQGAWEQYF. The CDR3 nucleotides read TGTGCCAGCAGTTACCGACAGGGGGCGTGGGAGCAGTACTTC.

J is TRBJ2-1 and V is TRBV19, with 12 bases aligning to TRBD2. The length of the CDR3 is 20 residues. Trimming removed 4 bases from V and 6 bases from J; junction bases left unmatched: 19. Looked up from germline, CDR1 is LNHDA and CDR2 is SQIVND (reference sequence). The CDR3 loop is CASSSLAGGLPPLLGNEQFF. The DNA of the CDR3 is TGTGCCAGTAGTAGCCTAGCGGGAGGGCTCCCGCCTCTACTCGGCAATGAGCAGTTCTTC.

The chain employs TRBV4-1 and TRBJ1-6, with D unclear. This CDR3 is built from 15 residues. The ends were cut back, 1 base at V and 13 bases at J, with 17 bases in the middle. Germline-derived CDR1 and CDR2 are MGHRA and YSYEKL. The CDR3, as DNA: TGCGCCAGCAGCCAAGTCTGGCTGGGTGTCCTTCCCCTCCACTTT. Encoded protein: CASSQVWLGVLPLHF.

This clone occurred a few times. The chain links TRBV2 to TRBJ2-7; TRBD1 matches 9 bases. Germline V gives CDR1 SNHLY, CDR2 FYNNEI. J gave up 4 bases and V 6 bases, and 7 bases lay outside the gene matches. The CDR3 is 14 residues long. CDR3 sequence: CASRPGQGAYEQYF. The CDR3 coding sequence is TGTGCCAGCAGGCCGGGACAGGGCGCTTACGAGCAGTACTTC.

The chain links TRBV6-6 to TRBJ1-2; a possible D gene is TRBD1 (5 bases). The CDR3 consists of 13 residues. Trimming shortened V by 5 bases and J by 4 bases, and 11 bases separated the two germline ends. The germline gives CDR1 MNHNY, CDR2 SVGAGI (reference sequence). The CDR3 is CASSPPGAYGYTF. The CDR3 coding sequence is TGTGCCAGCAGTCCCCCCGGGGCCTATGGCTACACCTTC.

This clone has only a few counts. Additional DNA sequences in this sample encode the identical CDR3. The V and J genes are TRBV5-1 and TRBJ2-7; D is uncertain. V lost 0 bases to trimming and J lost 2 bases, with 6 bases between them. The CDR3 runs 13 residues. CDR1 SGHRS and CDR2 YFSETQ come from the germline V gene. CDR3 region: CASSLGSPYEQYF. The DNA of the CDR3 is TGCGCCAGCAGCTTGGGCTCCCCCTACGAGCAGTACTTC.

This clone appeared a few times. The chain employs TRBV5-6 and TRBJ2-7; TRBD1 agrees at 9 bases. The length of the CDR3 is 16 residues. CDR1 SGHDT and CDR2 YYEEEE come from the germline V gene. Trimming cost V 2 bases and J 3 bases; bases outside gene matches: 9. The CDR3 spells CASSFAAGTGSYEQYF. CDR3 DNA sequence: TGTGCCAGCAGCTTCGCCGCCGGGACAGGGAGCTACGAGCAGTACTTC. Based on the CDR3 plus reference TRBV5-6 and TRBJ2-7, the full variable domain is DAGVTQSPTHLIKTRGQQVTLRCSPKSGHDTVSWYQQALGQGPQFIFQYYEEEERQRGNFPDRFSGHQFPNYSSELNVNALLLGDSALYLCASSFAAGTGSYEQYFGPGTRLTVT.

This chain uses TRBV11-3 with TRBJ2-1; the D gene is possibly TRBD1 (6 bases). Germline-derived CDR1 and CDR2 are SGHNT and YENEEA. With 5 bases removed from V and 2 bases from J, the gap between germline ends came to 25 bases. The CDR3 runs to 19 residues. CDR3 sequence: CASSIGSRGGATPYNEQFF. The CDR3 nucleotides are TGTGCCAGCAGCATAGGCTCGCGTGGGGGCGCGACTCCCTACAATGAGCAGTTCTTC.

This clone occurred a few times. Here the CDR3 DNA reads TGTGCCAGCAGCTTGGACTCACTGAGGAGTGAGCAGTTCTTC. Its protein product is CASSLDSLRSEQFF. The chain has TRBV7-2 and TRBJ2-1, with D possibly TRBD2 on 5 matching bases. Trimming shortened V by 3 bases and J by 9 bases, and 15 bases separated the two germline ends. Germline-derived CDR1 and CDR2 are SGHTA and FQGNSA. The CDR3 runs to 14 residues.

The chain uses TRBV9 and TRBJ2-1; 10 bases agree with TRBD2. V gave up 4 bases and J gave up 8 bases; unmatched junction bases: 9. Per germline, CDR1 SGDLS and CDR2 YYNGEE. The CDR3 totals 15 residues. CDR3 bases: TGTGCCAGCAGCCCTAGCGGGGGAGCTGTAGATGAGCAGTTCTTC. Translating gives CASSPSGGAVDEQFF.

This clone has a handful of counts. V is TRBV6-9 and J is TRBJ1-3; D possibly corresponds to TRBD1 (6 bases). The CDR3 totals 14 residues. Germline values: CDR1 MNHGY, CDR2 SVAAGI. Trimming took off 6 bases at V and 4 bases at J, with 13 bases between the two ends. CDR3 in amino acids: CASRSDRFGNTIYF. The CDR3 DNA reads TGTGCCAGCAGGTCCGACAGGTTCGGAAACACCATATATTTT.

The chain carries TRBV9 and TRBJ2-1; 9 nucleotides agree with TRBD2. The germline gives CDR1 SGDLS, CDR2 YYNGEE. This CDR3 has 17 residues. V trimming: 0 bases; J trimming: 8 bases; junction bases outside the gene matches: 12. The CDR3, as DNA: TGTGCCAGCAGCGTAGAGTTAAGGCGGGGGGGTTCCCATGAGCAGTTCTTC. Its protein product is CASSVELRRGGSHEQFF.

This clone was found a few times. The same CDR3 arises from other DNA sequences in this sample as well. The chain joins TRBV7-2 to TRBJ2-2, with TRBD1 matching 7 bases. J gave up 1 base and V 4 bases, and 6 bases lay outside the gene matches. From germline, CDR1 is SGHTA and CDR2 FQGNSA. The CDR3 consists of 16 residues. The CDR3 bases are TGTGCCAGCAGCTCAGGGACAGCTTTGAACACCGGGGAGCTGTTTTTT. Translation gives CASSSGTALNTGELFF.

The gene calls are TRBV20-1 and TRBJ1-1; D gene unclear. Germline CDR1 is DFQATT and CDR2 is SNEGSKA (reference sequence). Trimming cost V 6 bases and J 4 bases, with 6 bases left between them. The CDR3 consists of 10 residues. The CDR3 region is CSAGPTEAFF. CDR3 DNA: TGCAGTGCCGGGCCCACTGAAGCTTTCTTT.

The genes are TRBV18 and TRBJ2-1; D gene unclear. The CDR3 length is 14 residues. Germline V gene sequence: CDR1 KGHSH, CDR2 LQKENI. V was pared by 3 bases and J by 9 bases, with 15 bases between. CDR3 nucleotides: TGTGCCAGCTCACCGGTAGTTCACGACGGTGAGCAGTTCTTC. This gives the protein CASSPVVHDGEQFF.

This clone was seen a handful of times. The rearrangement links TRBV28 to TRBJ1-2; D perhaps matches TRBD1 (5 bases). Per germline, CDR1 MDHEN and CDR2 SYDVKM. Trimming shortened V by 3 bases and J by 0 bases, and 23 bases separated the two germline ends. CDR3 length: 19 residues. Written as DNA, the CDR3 is TGTGCCAGCAGTTTCCTAGGCGTGTGGGACGGTAAAGCTAACTATGGCTACACCTTC. This sequence encodes CASSFLGVWDGKANYGYTF.

This chain connects TRBV7-3 to TRBJ1-6; D call uncertain. This CDR3 region has 14 residues. V was trimmed by 0 bases and J by 7 bases, leaving 7 bases between them. Per the germline V gene, CDR1 is SGHTA and CDR2 is FQGTGA. In nucleotides, the CDR3 is TGTGCCAGCAGCTTAACCTCGGAAAATTCACCCCTCCACTTT. Its protein product is CASSLTSENSPLHF.

The chain couples TRBV9 to TRBJ2-2; 10 bases fit TRBD1. This CDR3 has 17 amino acids. The V gene end was trimmed by 1 base and the J gene end by 5 bases; junction bases not matched to a gene: 8. Germline V gives CDR1 SGDLS, CDR2 YYNGEE. The CDR3: CASSVIVRGQGTGELFF. The CDR3 region has the DNA TGTGCCAGCAGCGTAATTGTAAGGGGACAGGGGACCGGGGAGCTGTTTTTT.

This rearrangement joins TRBV6-1 to TRBJ2-7, with D tentatively TRBD2 (6 bases). Germline V gene sequence: CDR1 MNHNS, CDR2 SASEGT. The CDR3 has 12 residues. V was trimmed by 6 bases and J by 3 bases, leaving 9 bases between them. DNA for the CDR3: TGTGCCAGCAGGGGACTTGACTACGAGCAGTACTTC. It specifies CASRGLDYEQYF.

In its sample, this clone was seen a few times. The chain carries TRBV6-1 and TRBJ2-7; a weak D match, TRBD1 (6 bases). This CDR3 is built from 14 residues. V shed 5 bases and J shed 3 bases, with 14 bases lying between them. Germline V CDR1 and CDR2: MNHNS, SASEGT. The CDR3 DNA reads as TGTGCCAGCAGTCCGAGGGACACGATCTACGAGCAGTACTTC. Amino acids: CASSPRDTIYEQYF.

This clone was counted a few times. The rearrangement links TRBV5-1 to TRBJ2-3; D uncertain. This CDR3 comprises 14 residues. Per the germline V gene, CDR1 is SGHRS and CDR2 is YFSETQ. Trimming cost V 5 bases and J 0 bases, with 10 bases left between them. CDR3 in amino acids: CASRPLASTDTQYF. CDR3 in DNA: TGCGCCAGCAGGCCCCTTGCAAGCACAGATACGCAGTATTTT.

The rearrangement links TRBV5-1 to TRBJ2-5; D not certain. This CDR3 is built from 13 residues. The V end lost 0 bases, the J end lost 1 base, and 4 bases lay between the germline ends. Germline-derived CDR1 and CDR2 are SGHRS and YFSETQ. CDR3 coding DNA: TGCGCCAGCAGCTTGGAACTCCAAGAGACCCAGTACTTC. Translated: CASSLELQETQYF.

This clone was seen a handful of times. The chain has TRBV4-3 and TRBJ2-7; D is unclear. Per the germline V gene, CDR1 is LGHNA and CDR2 is YSLEER. V was cut by 2 bases and J by 3 bases, with 17 bases left in between. The CDR3 runs to 16 residues. CDR3 amino acids: CASSQSAGTLFYEQYF. CDR3 nucleotide sequence: TGCGCCAGCAGCCAATCGGCCGGAACCCTCTTCTACGAGCAGTACTTC.

This clone was picked up a small number of times. The V and J genes are TRBV7-3 and TRBJ1-1; D uncertain. Trimming stripped 5 bases from V and 7 bases from J, with 8 bases between. The CDR3 is 11 amino acids. CDR1 SGHTA and CDR2 FQGTGA come from the germline V gene. CDR3 sequence (DNA): TGTGCCAGCAGCAGAAGCGGTGAAGCTTTCTTT. This codes for CASSRSGEAFF. Variable domain in full (rest from reference TRBV7-3 and TRBJ1-1): GAGVSQTPSNKVTEKGKYVELRCDPISGHTALYWYRQSLGQGPEFLIYFQGTGAADDSGLPNDRFFAVRPEGSVSTLKIQRTERGDSAVYLCASSRSGEAFFGQGTRLTVV.

This chain's CDR3 is CASSSLPTGSISYEQYF. The CDR3 nucleotides read TGTGCCAGCAGCTCCCTACCCACAGGGAGTATTTCCTACGAGCAGTACTTC. This chain links TRBV7-2 with TRBJ2-7, with TRBD1 as a possible D gene (6 bases). Deletions cut 4 bases from V and 1 base from J, with 20 bases between. CDR3 length equals 17 residues. Germline V CDR1 and CDR2: SGHTA, FQGNSA.

The V and J genes are TRBV6-1 and TRBJ2-1; D call uncertain. V was pared by 4 bases and J by 10 bases, with 5 bases between. The CDR3 is made up of 10 amino acids. The germline gives CDR1 MNHNS, CDR2 SASEGT. In nucleotides, the CDR3 is TGTGCCAGCAGTGCGATGGAGCAGTTCTTC. It encodes CASSAMEQFF.

The rearrangement uses TRBV18 and TRBJ2-7, with 7 nucleotides matching TRBD1. The CDR3 length is 14 residues. Germline V CDR1 and CDR2: KGHSH, LQKENI. Trimming took 3 bases from V and 5 from J; bases not matched to a gene: 7. CDR3 sequence: CASSPAQGNNEQYF. Written as DNA, the CDR3 is TGTGCCAGCTCACCGGCACAGGGGAATAACGAGCAGTACTTC.

V gene TRBV5-1 combines with J gene TRBJ2-5; a possible D gene is TRBD2 (6 bases). The V gene lost 2 bases and the J gene lost 11 bases, with 22 bases spanning the gap. The CDR3 covers 15 residues. CDR1 is SGHRS, CDR2 YFSETQ, per germline. The CDR3 region has the DNA TGCGCCAGCAGCTTAACCACCGGCCTAGCTCGGGAGCAGTACTTC. Translated: CASSLTTGLAREQYF.

The V gene is TRBV5-1, the J gene TRBJ1-1, with TRBD1 identical over 7 bases. Germline V gives CDR1 SGHRS, CDR2 YFSETQ. CDR3 length: 16 amino acids. V shed 0 bases, J shed 10 bases, and the junction held 15 bases outside the gene matches. CDR3: CASSLEDLRKGGTAFF. The CDR3 DNA reads TGCGCCAGCAGCTTGGAAGATTTAAGAAAAGGGGGCACAGCTTTCTTT.

V is TRBV28 and J is TRBJ2-7; 8 nucleotides align to TRBD2. V lost 4 bases, J lost 0 bases, and 14 bases stayed unmatched. In germline, CDR1 is MDHEN, CDR2 SYDVKM. The CDR3 extends over 18 amino acids. The CDR3 DNA is TGTGCCAGCAGTTCGGGACTAGAATTATATGGGAGCTCCTACGAGCAGTACTTC. It specifies CASSSGLELYGSSYEQYF.

The table lists this clone with a few counts. V is TRBV29-1 and J is TRBJ1-5; 10 bases match TRBD1. Trimming at V came to 3 bases and at J to 2 bases, leaving 19 bases not matched to a gene. Per germline, CDR1 SQVTM and CDR2 ANQGSEA. The CDR3 is made up of 20 amino acids. The CDR3 region has the DNA TGCAGCGTTGATGGGCGGATAGGGACAGGGGCATTAATCGGCAATCAGCCCCAGCATTTT. Its protein product is CSVDGRIGTGALIGNQPQHF.

To note about this clone: Germline is not matched at one junction end, which may reflect a read error. The sample holds other DNA sequences that translate to the same CDR3. The chain is built from TRBV15 and TRBJ1-1, with TRBD1 matching over 7 bases. This CDR3 has 15 amino acids. Germline loops: CDR1 LNHNV, CDR2 YYDKDF (reference sequence). The chain's CDR3 is CATSRGGRGSTEAFF. In DNA, the CDR3 is TGCGCCACCAGCAGGGGGGGGCGGGGGAGCACTGAAGCTTTCTTT. Complete variable domain (other parts from reference TRBV15 and TRBJ1-1): DAMVIQNPRYQVTQFGKPVTLSCSQTLNHNVMYWYQQKSSQAPKLLFHYYDKDFNNEADTPDNFQSRRPNTSFCFLDIRSPGLGDTAMYLCATSRGGRGSTEAFFGQGTRLTVV.